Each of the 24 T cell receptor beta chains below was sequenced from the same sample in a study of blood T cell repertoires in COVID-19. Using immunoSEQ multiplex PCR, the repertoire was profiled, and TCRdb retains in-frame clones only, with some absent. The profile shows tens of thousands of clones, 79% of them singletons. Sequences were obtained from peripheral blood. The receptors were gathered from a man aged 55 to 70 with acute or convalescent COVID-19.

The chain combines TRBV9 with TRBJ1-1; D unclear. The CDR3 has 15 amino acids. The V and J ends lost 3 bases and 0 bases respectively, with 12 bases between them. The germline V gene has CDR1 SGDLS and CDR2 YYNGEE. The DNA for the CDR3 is TGTGCCAGCAGCGGGTCACTAGGGATGAACACTGAAGCTTTCTTT. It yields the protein CASSGSLGMNTEAFF.

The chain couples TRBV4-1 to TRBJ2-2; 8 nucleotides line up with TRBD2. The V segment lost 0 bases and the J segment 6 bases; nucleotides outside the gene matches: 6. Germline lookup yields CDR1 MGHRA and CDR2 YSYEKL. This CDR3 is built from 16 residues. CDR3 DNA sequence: TGCGCCAGCAGCCAAGAAGCGGGGGCGGTAGCCGGGGAGCTGTTTTTT. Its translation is CASSQEAGAVAGELFF.

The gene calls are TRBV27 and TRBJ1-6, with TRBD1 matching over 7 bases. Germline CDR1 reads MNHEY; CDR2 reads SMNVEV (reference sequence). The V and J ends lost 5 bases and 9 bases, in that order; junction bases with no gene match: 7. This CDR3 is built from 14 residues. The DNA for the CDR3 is TGTGCCAGCAGTCCGCGGACAGGTGGTTCACCCCTCCACTTT. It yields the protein CASSPRTGGSPLHF.

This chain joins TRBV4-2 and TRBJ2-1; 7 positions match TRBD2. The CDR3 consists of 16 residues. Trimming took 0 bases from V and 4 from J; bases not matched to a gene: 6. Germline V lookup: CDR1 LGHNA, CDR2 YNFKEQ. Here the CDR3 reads CASSQDNAGEYNEQFF. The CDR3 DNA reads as TGTGCCAGCAGCCAAGATAACGCGGGGGAATACAATGAGCAGTTCTTC.

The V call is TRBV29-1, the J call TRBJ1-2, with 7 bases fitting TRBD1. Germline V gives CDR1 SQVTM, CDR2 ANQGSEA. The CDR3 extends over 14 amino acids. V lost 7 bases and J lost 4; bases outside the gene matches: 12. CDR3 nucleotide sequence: TGCAGCGCCCAGAGGACAGGTCCTTCCTATGGCTACACCTTC. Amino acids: CSAQRTGPSYGYTF. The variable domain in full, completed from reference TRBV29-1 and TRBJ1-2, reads SAVISQKPSRDICQRGTSLTIQCQVDSQVTMMFWYRQQPGQSLTLIATANQGSEATYESGFVIDKFPISRPNLTFSTLTVSNMSPEDSSIYLCSAQRTGPSYGYTFGSGTRLTVV.

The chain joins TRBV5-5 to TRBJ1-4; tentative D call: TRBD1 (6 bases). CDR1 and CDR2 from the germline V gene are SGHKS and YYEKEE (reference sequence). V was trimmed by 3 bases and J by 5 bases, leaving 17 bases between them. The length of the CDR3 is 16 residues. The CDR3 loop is CASSWGGRQANEKLFF. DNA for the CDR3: TGTGCCAGCAGCTGGGGGGGTAGACAGGCAAATGAAAAACTGTTTTTT.

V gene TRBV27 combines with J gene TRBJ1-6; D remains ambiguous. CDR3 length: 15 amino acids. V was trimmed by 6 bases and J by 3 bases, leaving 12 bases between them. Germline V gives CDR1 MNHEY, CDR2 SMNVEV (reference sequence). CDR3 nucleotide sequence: TGTGCCAGCAGACCCCCCGGACTCTATAATTCACCCCTCCACTTT. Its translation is CASRPPGLYNSPLHF.

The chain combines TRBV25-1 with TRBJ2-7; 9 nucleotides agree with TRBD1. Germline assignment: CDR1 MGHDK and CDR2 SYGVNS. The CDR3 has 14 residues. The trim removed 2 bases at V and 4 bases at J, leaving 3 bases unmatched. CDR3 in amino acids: CASSEGTGYYEQYF. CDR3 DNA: TGTGCCAGCAGTGAAGGGACAGGGTATTACGAGCAGTACTTC.

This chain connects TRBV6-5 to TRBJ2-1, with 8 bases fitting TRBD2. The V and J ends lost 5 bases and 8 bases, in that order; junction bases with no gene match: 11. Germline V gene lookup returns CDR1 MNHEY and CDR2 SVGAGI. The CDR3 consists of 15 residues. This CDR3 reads CASSPLGGGKYEQFF. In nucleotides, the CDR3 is TGTGCCAGCAGTCCACTTGGCGGGGGGAAGTATGAGCAGTTCTTC.

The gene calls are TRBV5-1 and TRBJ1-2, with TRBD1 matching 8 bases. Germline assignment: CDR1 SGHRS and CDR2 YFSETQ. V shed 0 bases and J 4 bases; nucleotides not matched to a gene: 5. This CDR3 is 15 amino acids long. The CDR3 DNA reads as TGCGCCAGCAGCTTGGGACAGGGGTACGGCTATGGCTACACCTTC. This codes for CASSLGQGYGYGYTF.

The DNA of the CDR3 is TGTGCCAGCAGCTTTACGCTAGCGGGGCACAATGAGCAGTTCTTC. Protein product: CASSFTLAGHNEQFF. The rearrangement links TRBV11-3 to TRBJ2-1; 9 positions match TRBD2. CDR1 SGHNT and CDR2 YENEEA come from the germline V gene. This CDR3 contains 15 residues. After removal of 3 bases from V and 5 bases from J, the junction contained 5 bases not matched to a gene.

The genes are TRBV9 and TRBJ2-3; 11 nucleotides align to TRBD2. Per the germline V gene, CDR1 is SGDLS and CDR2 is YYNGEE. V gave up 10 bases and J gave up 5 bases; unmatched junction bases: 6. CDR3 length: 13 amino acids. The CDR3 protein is CAGSGGVLDTQYF. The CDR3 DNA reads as TGTGCCGGTAGCGGGGGGGTGCTAGATACGCAGTATTTT.

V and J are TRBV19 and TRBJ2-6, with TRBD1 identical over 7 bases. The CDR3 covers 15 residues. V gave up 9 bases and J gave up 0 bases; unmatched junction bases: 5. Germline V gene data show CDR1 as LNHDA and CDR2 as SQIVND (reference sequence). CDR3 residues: CASNPGGSGANVLTF. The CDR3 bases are TGTGCCAGCAACCCAGGGGGCTCTGGGGCCAACGTCCTGACTTTC.

The CDR3 DNA reads as TGTGCCAGTAGTTCCCGGGACAGGGGGCGATATGGCTACACCTTC. This sequence encodes CASSSRDRGRYGYTF. The rearrangement uses TRBV19 and TRBJ1-2; 12 bases fit TRBD1. The V gene's germline CDR1 is LNHDA and CDR2 SQIVND (reference sequence). The CDR3 covers 15 residues. The V segment lost 5 bases and the J segment 5 bases; nucleotides outside the gene matches: 6.

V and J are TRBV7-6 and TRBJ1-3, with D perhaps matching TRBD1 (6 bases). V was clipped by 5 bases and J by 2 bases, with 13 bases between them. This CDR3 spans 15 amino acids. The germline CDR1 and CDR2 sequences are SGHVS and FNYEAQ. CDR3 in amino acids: CASSPLTGPGNTIYF. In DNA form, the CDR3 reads TGTGCCAGCAGCCCACTGACAGGTCCTGGAAACACCATATATTTT.

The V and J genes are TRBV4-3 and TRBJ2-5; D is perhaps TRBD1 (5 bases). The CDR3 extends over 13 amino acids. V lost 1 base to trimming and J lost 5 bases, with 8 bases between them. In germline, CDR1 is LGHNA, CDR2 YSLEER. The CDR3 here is CASSQGGWETQYF. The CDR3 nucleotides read TGCGCCAGCAGCCAAGGGGGCTGGGAGACCCAGTACTTC.

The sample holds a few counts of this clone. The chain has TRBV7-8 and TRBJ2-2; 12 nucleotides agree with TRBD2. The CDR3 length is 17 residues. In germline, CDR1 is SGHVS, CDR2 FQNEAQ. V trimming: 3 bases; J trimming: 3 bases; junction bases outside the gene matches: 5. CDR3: CASSFPSGGADTGELFF. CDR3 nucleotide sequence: TGTGCCAGCAGCTTCCCTAGCGGGGGGGCGGACACCGGGGAGCTGTTTTTT.

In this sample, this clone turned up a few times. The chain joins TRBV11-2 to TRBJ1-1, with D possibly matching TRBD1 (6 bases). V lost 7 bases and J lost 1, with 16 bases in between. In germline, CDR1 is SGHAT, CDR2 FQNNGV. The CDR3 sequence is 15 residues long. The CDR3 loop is CASTPQRGRNTEAFF. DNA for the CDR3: TGTGCCAGCACCCCCCAGCGGGGGCGGAACACTGAAGCTTTCTTT.

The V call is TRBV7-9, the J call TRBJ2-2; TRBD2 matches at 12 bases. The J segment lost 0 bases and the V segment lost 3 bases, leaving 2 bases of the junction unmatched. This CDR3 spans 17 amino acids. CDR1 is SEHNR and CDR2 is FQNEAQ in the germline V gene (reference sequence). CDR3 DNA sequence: TGTGCCAGCAGCTTTGGACTAGCGGGGTCGAACACCGGGGAGCTGTTTTTT. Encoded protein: CASSFGLAGSNTGELFF.

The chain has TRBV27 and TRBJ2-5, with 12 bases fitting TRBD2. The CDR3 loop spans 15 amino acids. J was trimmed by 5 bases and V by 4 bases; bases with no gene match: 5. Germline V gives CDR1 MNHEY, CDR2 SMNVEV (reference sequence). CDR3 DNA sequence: TGTGCCAGCAGTTCGACTAGCGGGGGTCCTGAGACCCAGTACTTC. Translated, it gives CASSSTSGGPETQYF.

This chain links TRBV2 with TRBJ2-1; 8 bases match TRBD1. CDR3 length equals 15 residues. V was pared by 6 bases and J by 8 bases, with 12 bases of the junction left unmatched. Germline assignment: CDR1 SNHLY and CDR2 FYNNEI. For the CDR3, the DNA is TGTGCCAGCAGGGGCGAGGACAGGGCTGTCTATGAGCAGTTCTTC. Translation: CASRGEDRAVYEQFF.

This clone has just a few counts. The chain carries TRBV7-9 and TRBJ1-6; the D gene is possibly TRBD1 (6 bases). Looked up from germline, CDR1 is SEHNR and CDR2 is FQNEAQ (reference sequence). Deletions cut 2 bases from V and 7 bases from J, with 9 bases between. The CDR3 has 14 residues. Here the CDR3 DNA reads TGTGCCAGCAGCTTAAGACAGGAAAATTCACCCCTCCACTTT. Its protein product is CASSLRQENSPLHF.

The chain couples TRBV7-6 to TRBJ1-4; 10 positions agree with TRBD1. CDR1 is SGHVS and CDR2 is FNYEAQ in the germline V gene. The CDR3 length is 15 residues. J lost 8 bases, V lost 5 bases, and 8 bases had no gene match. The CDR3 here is CASSPATGGKEKLFF. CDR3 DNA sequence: TGTGCCAGCAGCCCCGCGACAGGGGGCAAGGAAAAACTGTTTTTT.

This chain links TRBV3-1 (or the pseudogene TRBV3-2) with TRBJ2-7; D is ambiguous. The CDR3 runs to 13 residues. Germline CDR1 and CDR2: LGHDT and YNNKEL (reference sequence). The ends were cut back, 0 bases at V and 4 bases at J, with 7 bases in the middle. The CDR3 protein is CASSQEWLYEQYF. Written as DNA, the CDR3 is TGTGCCAGCAGCCAAGAGTGGCTTTACGAGCAGTACTTC.